The 8 T cell receptor beta chains below all came from one sample that was sequenced in a study of blood T cells in healthy people across ages. The authors ran a second PCR of roughly 6 to 12 cycles using a sample-barcoded 5' primer and a J-beta primer mix. TCRdb recomputed calls from the 5' RACE reads with MiXCR, one row per CDR3 protein. The sample lists around 1.7 million distinct CDR3 sequences; about 28% were seen once. Sequencing was done on a sample of blood. These receptors were obtained from a woman in her 30s in good health.

A few counts support this clonotype. The chain joins TRBV7-9 to TRBJ2-7; maybe TRBD1 (6 bases). Germline CDR1 SEHNR, CDR2 FQNEAQ (reference sequence). This CDR3 has 15 residues. The V end was cut by 2 bases, the J end by 5 bases, with 16 bases between. In DNA, the CDR3 is TGTGCCAGCAGCTTATGGGCAGGGGCGCTGGACGAGCAGTACTTC. It translates to CASSLWAGALDEQYF.

This clonotype has more than one count but fewer than ten. The chain employs TRBV12-3 or TRBV12-4 and TRBJ1-1; tentatively, D is TRBD1 (5 bases). With 5 bases removed from V and 5 bases from J, the gap between germline ends came to 15 bases. This CDR3 is built from 14 residues. CDR3 loop: CASSPPGVRTEAFF. CDR3 nucleotides: TGTGCCAGCAGTCCCCCGGGGGTCAGGACTGAAGCTTTCTTT.

V usage is TRBV12-3 or TRBV12-4 and J usage is TRBJ1-2; a weak D match, TRBD1 (6 bases). The CDR3 spans 14 residues. V lost 5 bases, J lost 2 bases, and 12 bases lay in between. The CDR3 sequence is CASSTWRGNYGYTF. CDR3 nucleotide sequence: TGTGCCAGCAGTACCTGGAGGGGGAACTATGGCTACACCTTC.

This clonotype was seen repeatedly, ten times or more. The V gene is TRBV7-2, the J gene TRBJ2-7; 8 positions match TRBD1. The V gene's germline CDR1 is SGHTA and CDR2 FQGNSA. The CDR3 length is 16 residues. After removal of 0 bases from V and 6 bases from J, the junction contained 10 bases not matched to a gene. The DNA for the CDR3 is TGTGCCAGCAGCTTAGCCCCCCCGGACAGGGACCCCGAGCAGTACTTC. This encodes CASSLAPPDRDPEQYF.

There are a few counts of this clonotype. J is TRBJ2-1 and V is TRBV9; 7 positions agree with TRBD2. V lost 2 bases, J lost 4 bases, and 6 bases stayed unmatched. The germline gives CDR1 SGDLS, CDR2 YYNGEE. The CDR3 covers 15 residues. CDR3 DNA: TGTGCCAGCAGCGTTTCTAGCGGACCTTACAATGAGCAGTTCTTC. It translates to CASSVSSGPYNEQFF.

The J gene is TRBJ2-3, the V gene TRBV7-8, with D hard to call. This CDR3 region has 17 residues. V was pared by 5 bases and J by 2 bases, with 20 bases between. In germline, CDR1 is SGHVS, CDR2 FQNEAQ. DNA of the CDR3: TGTGCCAGCAGCCCAGACCAGAGCCAGGCGGTCACAGATACGCAGTATTTT. It is translated as CASSPDQSQAVTDTQYF.

Only a few counts were recorded for this clonotype. The chain is built from TRBV4-1 and TRBJ1-5, with D uncertain. The germline CDR1 and CDR2 sequences are MGHRA and YSYEKL. The CDR3 spans 14 residues. Trimming removed 4 bases at V and 4 bases at J, with 11 bases between. CDR3 sequence: CASSPGGTNQPQHF. The CDR3 nucleotides are TGCGCCAGCAGCCCCGGCGGAACGAATCAGCCCCAGCATTTT.

This clonotype was seen at least ten times. DNA of the CDR3: TGCAGTGCTAGACCTAGCGGGCTCTCCTACAATGAGCAGTTCTTC. This encodes CSARPSGLSYNEQFF. J is TRBJ2-1 and V is TRBV20-1, with 8 bases identical to TRBD2. The germline V gene has CDR1 DFQATT and CDR2 SNEGSKA (reference sequence). The CDR3 sequence is 15 residues long. With 2 bases clipped from V and 0 bases from J, the junction kept 3 bases outside the gene matches.